The 22 T cell receptor beta chains below come from one sample, sequenced in a study of cytomegalovirus exposure and HLA in healthy donors. The PCR made use of 60 Vbeta and 13 Jbeta primers. Sequencing was performed with immunoSEQ multiplex PCR; in TCRdb, only in-frame clones are kept and a portion is missing. This table holds about 55,000 clones, 65% to 80% found once. Sequences were obtained from PBMCs. These receptors all come from a man in his forties in good health and CMV-seropositive.

This chain uses TRBV27 with TRBJ1-5; weak D call: TRBD1 (6 bases). Trimming took off 9 bases at V and 7 bases at J, with 19 bases between the two ends. The CDR3 is made up of 14 amino acids. CDR1 is MNHEY, CDR2 SMNVEV, per germline (reference sequence). The CDR3 DNA reads TGTGCCAGTGCCGACTCAGGGGTAGAACAGCCCCAGCATTTT. Residues: CASADSGVEQPQHF.

This clone appeared once. This chain uses TRBV10-1 with TRBJ1-2, with D maybe TRBD1 (6 bases). The CDR3 has 13 amino acids. CDR1 and CDR2 from the germline V gene are WNHNN and SYGVQD (reference sequence). The germline V and J ends were trimmed by 4 bases and 3 bases, with 9 bases remaining between them. This chain's CDR3 is CASSVDRYYGYTF. Written as DNA, the CDR3 is TGCGCCAGCAGTGTCGACAGGTACTATGGCTACACCTTC.

The gene calls are TRBV5-3 and TRBJ2-3; perhaps TRBD2 as D (6 bases). TRBV5-3 carries the ORF label, with uncertain function. Between the trimmed V and J ends, which lost 4 bases and 8 bases, there was a span of 20 bases. The CDR3 contains 15 residues. CDR3 residues: CARSPSDGGAGTQYF. CDR3 sequence (DNA): TGTGCCAGAAGCCCCTCGGACGGGGGAGCAGGTACGCAGTATTTT.

This rearrangement joins TRBV4-2 to TRBJ2-2; tentatively, D is TRBD1 (5 bases). The CDR3 runs 14 residues. V was shortened by 0 bases and J by 6 bases, with 8 bases between the two germline ends. Germline V gene sequence: CDR1 LGHNA, CDR2 YNFKEQ. The DNA for the CDR3 is TGTGCCAGCAGCCAAGATTCGACAGCCGGGGAGCTGTTTTTT. This translates into CASSQDSTAGELFF.

Many counts were recorded for this clone. The rearrangement uses TRBV19 and TRBJ2-3; weak D call: TRBD2 (6 bases). Trimming removed 3 bases from V and 8 bases from J, with 15 bases in between. The CDR3 length is 14 residues. From germline, CDR1 is LNHDA and CDR2 SQIVND (reference sequence). CDR3 protein: CASSMDGLRGTQYF. CDR3 DNA sequence: TGTGCCAGTAGTATGGACGGACTAAGGGGTACGCAGTATTTT.

This chain uses TRBV6-5 with TRBJ1-2; 8 bases match TRBD1. This CDR3 has 15 residues. The V gene end was trimmed by 5 bases and the J gene end by 7 bases; junction bases not matched to a gene: 12. The germline gives CDR1 MNHEY, CDR2 SVGAGI. The CDR3 is CASSRASMTGVGYTF. The CDR3 DNA reads as TGTGCCAGCAGTCGGGCAAGCATGACAGGGGTTGGCTACACCTTC.

This chain joins TRBV19 and TRBJ1-2; TRBD1 might be the D (5 bases). Trimming stripped 6 bases from V and 8 bases from J, with 19 bases between. The germline gives CDR1 LNHDA, CDR2 SQIVND (reference sequence). This CDR3 comprises 14 residues. The CDR3 loop is CASRGLQGAGGYTF. The CDR3 coding sequence is TGTGCCAGTAGGGGTCTTCAAGGGGCGGGAGGCTACACCTTC.

This chain connects TRBV29-1 to TRBJ2-7; TRBD1 matches at 8 bases. Germline CDR1 and CDR2: SQVTM and ANQGSEA. Unmatched junction bases numbered 7, after V lost 3 bases and J lost 0 bases. This CDR3 has 15 residues. The CDR3 DNA is TGCAGCGTTGAGTCCAGGGGGCGCAACTCCTACGAGCAGTACTTC. This codes for CSVESRGRNSYEQYF.

This rearrangement joins TRBV18 to TRBJ1-2; maybe TRBD1 (5 bases). From germline, CDR1 is KGHSH and CDR2 LQKENI. V was clipped by 2 bases and J by 8 bases, with 21 bases between them. This CDR3 is built from 16 residues. CDR3 sequence: CASSPDSGFGTWGYTF. The CDR3 region has the DNA TGTGCCAGCTCACCAGACAGCGGATTTGGGACTTGGGGCTACACCTTC. The whole variable domain, remainder taken from reference TRBV18 and TRBJ1-2, is NAGVMQNPRHLVRRRGQEARLRCSPMKGHSHVYWYRQLPEEGLKFMVYLQKENIIDESGMPKERFSAEFPKEGPSILRIQQVVRGDSAAYFCASSPDSGFGTWGYTFGSGTRLTVV.

This clone appeared a few times. The genes are TRBV6-5 and TRBJ2-5, with a tentative D call TRBD1 (6 bases). The germline CDR1 and CDR2 sequences are MNHEY and SVGAGI. Trimming removed 0 bases at V and 1 base at J, with 6 bases between. CDR3 length equals 14 residues. This CDR3 is CASSYSQGQETQYF. The CDR3 DNA sequence: TGTGCCAGCAGTTACTCACAGGGCCAAGAGACCCAGTACTTC.

The CDR3 is CASSFDRDRTF. The CDR3 DNA is TGTGCCAGCAGCTTTGACAGGGACCGCACCTTC. The chain is built from TRBV5-4 and TRBJ1-2; 7 nucleotides agree with TRBD1. In germline, CDR1 is SGHNT, CDR2 YYREEE (reference sequence). The CDR3 covers 11 residues. J was trimmed by 13 bases and V by 2 bases; bases with no gene match: 5.

Only one count was recorded for this clone. The J gene is TRBJ1-2, the V gene TRBV5-1; maybe TRBD1 (5 bases). CDR1 and CDR2 (germline): SGHRS, YFSETQ. The V gene lost 3 bases and the J gene lost 5 bases, with 17 bases spanning the gap. This CDR3 region has 15 residues. The CDR3 here is CASSWGEPSTYGYTF. The CDR3 nucleotides are TGCGCCAGCAGCTGGGGGGAGCCCTCTACTTATGGCTACACCTTC.

CDR3 residues: CASSYSSGVAGAEEGTQYF. The CDR3 DNA reads as TGTGCCAGCAGTTACTCGTCGGGGGTAGCGGGGGCTGAGGAGGGGACCCAGTACTTC. The V gene is TRBV6-7, the J gene TRBJ2-5; 9 nucleotides align to TRBD2. TRBV6-7 counts as an open reading frame of uncertain function. The junction had 18 bases not matched to a gene; V was cut back by 0 bases and J by 7 bases. The CDR3 has 19 amino acids.

The V gene is TRBV5-1, the J gene TRBJ1-4, with 8 bases identical to TRBD1. CDR1 SGHRS and CDR2 YFSETQ come from the germline V gene. This CDR3 contains 14 residues. Trimming removed 5 bases from V and 3 bases from J; junction bases left unmatched: 3. CDR3 region: CASRIQGANEKLFF. The CDR3 coding sequence is TGCGCCAGCAGGATACAGGGGGCTAATGAAAAACTGTTTTTT.

In nucleotides, the CDR3 is TGTGCCAGCAGCTTAGGGGCTTGGTTCGCCGCCTCCTACGAGCAGTACTTC. The encoded protein is CASSLGAWFAASYEQYF. The chain has TRBV5-6 and TRBJ2-7; possibly TRBD1 for D (5 bases). The CDR3 runs 17 residues. CDR1 is SGHDT and CDR2 is YYEEEE in the germline V gene. V lost 2 bases and J lost 0, with 18 bases in between.

The rearrangement links TRBV27 to TRBJ2-2; 8 positions match TRBD1. Per the germline V gene, CDR1 is MNHEY and CDR2 is SMNVEV (reference sequence). This CDR3 is built from 17 residues. Trimming took 4 bases from V and 4 from J; bases not matched to a gene: 11. The CDR3 loop is CASSYETGAPGTGELFF. CDR3 coding DNA: TGTGCCAGCAGTTATGAGACAGGGGCTCCGGGCACCGGGGAGCTGTTTTTT.

The genes are TRBV30 and TRBJ2-2; 7 bases align to TRBD2. Trimming at V came to 5 bases and at J to 0 bases, leaving 6 bases not matched to a gene. CDR1 is GTSNPN, CDR2 SVGIG, per germline (reference sequence). The CDR3 has 15 residues. This CDR3 is CAWGEGPSNTGELFF. DNA for the CDR3: TGTGCCTGGGGGGAGGGGCCTTCGAACACCGGGGAGCTGTTTTTT.

The chain employs TRBV7-6 and TRBJ2-5, with TRBD2 as a possible D gene (6 bases). Trimming cost V 5 bases and J 5 bases, with 21 bases left between them. Germline V gene sequence: CDR1 SGHVS, CDR2 FNYEAQ. There are 16 residues in the CDR3. CDR3 protein: CASSRRGTSREETQYF. CDR3 bases: TGTGCCAGCAGCCGACGGGGGACTTCTCGGGAGGAGACCCAGTACTTC. The whole variable domain, remainder taken from reference TRBV7-6 and TRBJ2-5, is GAGVSQSPRYKVTKRGQDVALRCDPISGHVSLYWYRQALGQGPEFLTYFNYEAQQDKSGLPNDRFSAERPEGSISTLTIQRTEQRDSAMYRCASSRRGTSREETQYFGPGTRLLVL.

The genes are TRBV29-1 and TRBJ1-2, with D tentatively TRBD1 (5 bases). The CDR3 is made up of 12 amino acids. V was clipped by 3 bases and J by 7 bases, with 12 bases between them. Germline V gene lookup returns CDR1 SQVTM and CDR2 ANQGSEA. CDR3 DNA: TGCAGCGTTGATGGGACGGAGGGTGGCTACACCTTC. This translates into CSVDGTEGGYTF.

The chain is built from TRBV7-9 and TRBJ2-3; 12 nucleotides line up with TRBD2. The CDR3 spans 16 residues. Trimming at V came to 4 bases and at J to 3 bases, leaving 5 bases not matched to a gene. The germline V gene has CDR1 SEHNR and CDR2 FQNEAQ (reference sequence). CDR3 in DNA: TGTGCCAGCAGCTCCCTAGCGGGGGGGATTACAGATACGCAGTATTTT. This translates into CASSSLAGGITDTQYF.

The CDR3 DNA is TGTGCCAGCAGCTTAGCGGGGGGTAACACAGATACGCAGTATTTT. Translated: CASSLAGGNTDTQYF. This chain links TRBV7-2 with TRBJ2-3; tentative D call: TRBD2 (6 bases). The length of the CDR3 is 15 residues. CDR1 SGHTA and CDR2 FQGNSA come from the germline V gene. Deletions cut 0 bases from V and 2 bases from J, with 9 bases between.

This clone has just a few counts. The chain recombines TRBV4-3 with TRBJ2-5; D gene ambiguous. V lost 0 bases and J lost 5, with 10 bases in between. The CDR3 extends over 14 amino acids. The germline V gene encodes CDR1 LGHNA and CDR2 YSLEER. CDR3 bases: TGCGCCAGCAGCCAAGATAGGTCCGGGGAGACCCAGTACTTC. This sequence encodes CASSQDRSGETQYF.